The present T cell receptor beta chain was sequenced within a study of T cell responses to AZD1222 COVID-19 vaccine. Germline lookup yields CDR1 MNHNS and CDR2 SASEGT. The CDR3 runs to 17 residues. V lost 1 base to trimming and J lost 2 bases, with 18 bases between them. Profiling relied on immunoSEQ multiplex PCR, and the TCRdb table lists in-frame clones only, not all of them. The sample shows roughly 160,000 clones, 91% of them seen only once. This sample comprised peripheral blood, obtained on day 0 of AZD1222 vaccination. This rearrangement joins TRBV6-1 to TRBJ2-7, with D uncertain. The clonotype comes from an adult in good health. CDR3 DNA: TGTGCCAGCAGTGAAGAGCGAGTGAGTGAAAACCCCTACGAGCAGTACTTC. Translated, it gives CASSEERVSENPYEQYF.